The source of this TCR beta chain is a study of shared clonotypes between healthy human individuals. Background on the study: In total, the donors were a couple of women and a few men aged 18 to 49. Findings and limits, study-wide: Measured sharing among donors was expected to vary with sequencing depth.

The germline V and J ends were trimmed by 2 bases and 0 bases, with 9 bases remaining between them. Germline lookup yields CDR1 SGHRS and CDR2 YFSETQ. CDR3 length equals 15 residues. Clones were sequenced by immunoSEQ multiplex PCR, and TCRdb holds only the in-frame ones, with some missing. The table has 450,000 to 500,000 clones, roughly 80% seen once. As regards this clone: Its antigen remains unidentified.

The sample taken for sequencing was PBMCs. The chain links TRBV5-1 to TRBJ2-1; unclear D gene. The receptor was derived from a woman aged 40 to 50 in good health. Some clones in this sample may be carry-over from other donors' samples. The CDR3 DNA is TGCGCCAGCAGCTTAGAAGGGAACTCCTACAATGAGCAGTTCTTC. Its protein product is CASSLEGNSYNEQFF.